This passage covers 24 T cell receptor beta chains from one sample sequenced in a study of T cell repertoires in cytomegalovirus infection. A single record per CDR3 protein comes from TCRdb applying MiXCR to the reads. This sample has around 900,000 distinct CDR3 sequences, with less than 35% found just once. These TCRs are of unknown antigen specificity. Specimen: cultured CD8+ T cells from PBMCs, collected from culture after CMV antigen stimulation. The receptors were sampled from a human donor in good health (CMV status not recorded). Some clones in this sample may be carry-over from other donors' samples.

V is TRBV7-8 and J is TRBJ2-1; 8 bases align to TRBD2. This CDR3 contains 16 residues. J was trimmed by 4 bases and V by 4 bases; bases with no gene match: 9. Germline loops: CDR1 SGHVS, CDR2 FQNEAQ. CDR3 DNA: TGTGCCAGCAGCTCCCCCGGGGGGGCGTTTTACAATGAGCAGTTCTTC. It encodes CASSSPGGAFYNEQFF.

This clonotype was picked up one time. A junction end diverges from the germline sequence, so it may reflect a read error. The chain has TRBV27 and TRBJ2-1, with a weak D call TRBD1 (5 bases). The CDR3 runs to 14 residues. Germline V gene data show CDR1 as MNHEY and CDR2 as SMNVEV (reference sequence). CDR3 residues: CANSSTASYNEQFF. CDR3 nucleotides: TGTGCCAACAGTTCGACAGCCTCCTACAATGAGCAGTTCTTC.

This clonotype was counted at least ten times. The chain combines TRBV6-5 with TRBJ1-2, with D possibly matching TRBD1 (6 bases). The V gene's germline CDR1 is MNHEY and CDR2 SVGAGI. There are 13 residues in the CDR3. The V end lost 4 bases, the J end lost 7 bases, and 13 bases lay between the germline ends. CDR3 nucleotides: TGTGCCAGCAGTTCAGGGGCCACCTCTGGCTACACCTTC. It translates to CASSSGATSGYTF.

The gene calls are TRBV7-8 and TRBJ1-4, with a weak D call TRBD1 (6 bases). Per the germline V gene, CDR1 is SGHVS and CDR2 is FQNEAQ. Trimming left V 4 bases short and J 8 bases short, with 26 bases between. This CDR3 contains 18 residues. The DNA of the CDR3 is TGTGCCAGCAGCTCAGGGGTCCGGAATGAATTTTCGGGAGAAAAACTGTTTTTT. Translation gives CASSSGVRNEFSGEKLFF.

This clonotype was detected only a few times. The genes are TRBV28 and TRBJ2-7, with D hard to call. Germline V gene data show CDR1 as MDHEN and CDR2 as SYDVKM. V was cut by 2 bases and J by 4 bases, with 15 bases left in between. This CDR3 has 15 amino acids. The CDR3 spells CASSLKPEPTYEQYF. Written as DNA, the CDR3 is TGTGCCAGCAGTTTAAAGCCAGAACCTACGTACGAGCAGTACTTC.

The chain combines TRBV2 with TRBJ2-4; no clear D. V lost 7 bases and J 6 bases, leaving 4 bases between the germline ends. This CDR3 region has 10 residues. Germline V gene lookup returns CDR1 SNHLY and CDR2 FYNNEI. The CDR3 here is CASTLNIQYF. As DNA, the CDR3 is TGTGCCAGCACCTTAAACATTCAGTACTTC.

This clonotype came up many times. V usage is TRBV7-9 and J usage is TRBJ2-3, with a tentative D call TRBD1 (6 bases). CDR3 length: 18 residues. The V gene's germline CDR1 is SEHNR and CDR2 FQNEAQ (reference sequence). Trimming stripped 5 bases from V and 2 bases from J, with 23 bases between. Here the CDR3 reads CASSPVSTGQRYTDTQYF. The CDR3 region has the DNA TGTGCCAGCAGCCCAGTATCCACGGGACAAAGATACACAGATACGCAGTATTTT. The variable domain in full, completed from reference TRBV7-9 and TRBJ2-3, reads DTGVSQNPRHKITKRGQNVTFRCDPISEHNRLYWYRQTLGQGPEFLTYFQNEAQLEKSRLLSDRFSAERPKGSFSTLEIQRTEQGDSAMYLCASSPVSTGQRYTDTQYFGPGTRLTVL.

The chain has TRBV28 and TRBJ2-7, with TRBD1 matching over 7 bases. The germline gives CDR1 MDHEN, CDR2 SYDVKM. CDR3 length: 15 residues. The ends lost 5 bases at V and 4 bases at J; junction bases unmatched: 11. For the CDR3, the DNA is TGTGCCAGCAGTATCGCCGCCGGGACAGCTTACGAGCAGTACGTC. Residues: CASSIAAGTAYEQYV.

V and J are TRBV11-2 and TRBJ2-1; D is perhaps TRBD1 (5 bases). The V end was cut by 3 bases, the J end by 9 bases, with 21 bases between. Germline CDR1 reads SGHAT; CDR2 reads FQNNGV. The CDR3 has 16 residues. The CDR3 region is CASSLNYGAGISEQFF. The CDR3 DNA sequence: TGTGCCAGCAGCTTGAACTATGGGGCAGGGATAAGTGAGCAGTTCTTC.

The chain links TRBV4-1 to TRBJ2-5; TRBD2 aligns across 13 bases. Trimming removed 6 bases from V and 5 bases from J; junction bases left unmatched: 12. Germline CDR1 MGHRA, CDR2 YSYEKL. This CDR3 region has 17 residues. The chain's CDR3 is CASRLGLAGTARETQYF. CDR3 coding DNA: TGCGCCAGCAGACTGGGACTAGCGGGGACGGCTAGGGAGACCCAGTACTTC.

This chain's CDR3 is CARAPRDRIFQEQYF. In DNA form, the CDR3 reads TGTGCCAGAGCGCCTAGGGACAGAATATTTCAGGAGCAGTACTTC. The genes are TRBV7-6 and TRBJ2-7, with 7 bases lining up with TRBD1. CDR3 length: 15 residues. With 9 bases clipped from V and 7 bases from J, the junction kept 18 bases outside the gene matches. Germline-derived CDR1 and CDR2 are SGHVS and FNYEAQ.

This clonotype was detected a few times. CDR3 DNA: TGTGCCAGCCGCGTCATTGCAGGCTCTGGAAACACCATATATTTT. This sequence encodes CASRVIAGSGNTIYF. V usage is TRBV12-3 or TRBV12-4 and J usage is TRBJ1-3; no reliable D call. The ends were cut back, 8 bases at V and 0 bases at J, with 14 bases in the middle. CDR3 length: 15 residues.

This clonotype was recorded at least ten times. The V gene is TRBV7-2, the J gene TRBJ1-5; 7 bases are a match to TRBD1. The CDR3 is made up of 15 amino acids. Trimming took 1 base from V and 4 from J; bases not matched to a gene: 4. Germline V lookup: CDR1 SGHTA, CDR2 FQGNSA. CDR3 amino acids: CASSLVTGSNQPQHF. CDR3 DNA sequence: TGTGCCAGCAGCTTAGTGACAGGGTCTAATCAGCCCCAGCATTTT.

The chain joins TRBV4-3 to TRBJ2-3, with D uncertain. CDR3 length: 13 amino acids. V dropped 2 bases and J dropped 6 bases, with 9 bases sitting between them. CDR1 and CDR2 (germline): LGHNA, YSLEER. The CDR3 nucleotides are TGCGCCAGCAGCCAATCCGCTGGGGATACGCAGTATTTT. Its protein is CASSQSAGDTQYF.

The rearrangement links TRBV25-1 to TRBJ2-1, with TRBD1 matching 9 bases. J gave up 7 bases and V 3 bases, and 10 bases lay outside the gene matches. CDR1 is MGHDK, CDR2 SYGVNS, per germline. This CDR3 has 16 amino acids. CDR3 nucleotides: TGTGCCAGCAGTGACGATCCGGGACAGGGTTCGAATGAGCAGTTCTTC. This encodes CASSDDPGQGSNEQFF. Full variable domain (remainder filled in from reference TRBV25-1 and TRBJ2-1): EADIYQTPRYLVIGTGKKITLECSQTMGHDKMYWYQQDPGMELHLIHYSYGVNSTEKGDLSSESTVSRIRTEHFPLTLESARPSHTSQYLCASSDDPGQGSNEQFFGPGTRLTVL.

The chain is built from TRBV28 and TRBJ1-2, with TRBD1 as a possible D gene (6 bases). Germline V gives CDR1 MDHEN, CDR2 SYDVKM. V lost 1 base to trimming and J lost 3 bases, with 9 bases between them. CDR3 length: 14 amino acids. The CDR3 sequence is CASSLSDSYYGYTF. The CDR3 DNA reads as TGTGCCAGCAGTTTATCGGACAGCTACTATGGCTACACCTTC.

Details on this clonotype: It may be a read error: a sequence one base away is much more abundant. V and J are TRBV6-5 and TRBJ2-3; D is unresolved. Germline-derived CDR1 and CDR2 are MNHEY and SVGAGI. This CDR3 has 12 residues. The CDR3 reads CANSLGSYPQYF. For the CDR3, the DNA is TGTGCCAACAGTCTAGGCTCATACCCCCAGTATTTT.

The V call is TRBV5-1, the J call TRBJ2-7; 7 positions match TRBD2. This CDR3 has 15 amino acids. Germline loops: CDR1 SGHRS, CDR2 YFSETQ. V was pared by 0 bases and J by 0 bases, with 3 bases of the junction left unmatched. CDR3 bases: TGCGCCAGCAGCTTGGAAGCGGGATCCTCCTACGAGCAGTACGTC. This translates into CASSLEAGSSYEQYV.

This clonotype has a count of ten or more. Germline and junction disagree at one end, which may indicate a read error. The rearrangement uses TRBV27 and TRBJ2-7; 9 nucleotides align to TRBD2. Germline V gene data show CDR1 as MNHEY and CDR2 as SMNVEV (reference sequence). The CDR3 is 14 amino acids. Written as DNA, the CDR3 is TGCGCCAGCAGCTTCGGCGGGGGGGTGTACGAGCAGTACTTC. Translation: CASSFGGGVYEQYF.

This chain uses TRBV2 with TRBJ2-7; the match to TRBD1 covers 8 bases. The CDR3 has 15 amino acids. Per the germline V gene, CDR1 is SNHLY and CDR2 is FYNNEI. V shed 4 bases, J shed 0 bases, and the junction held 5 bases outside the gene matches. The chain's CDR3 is CASSGTGQSSYEQYF. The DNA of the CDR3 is TGTGCCAGCAGTGGGACAGGGCAAAGCTCCTACGAGCAGTACTTC.

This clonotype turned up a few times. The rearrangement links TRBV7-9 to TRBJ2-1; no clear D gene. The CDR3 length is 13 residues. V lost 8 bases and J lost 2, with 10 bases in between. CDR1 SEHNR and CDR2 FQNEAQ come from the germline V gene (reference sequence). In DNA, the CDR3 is TGTGCCAGCGGTATTGGGGCCTACAATGAGCAGTTCTTC. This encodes CASGIGAYNEQFF.

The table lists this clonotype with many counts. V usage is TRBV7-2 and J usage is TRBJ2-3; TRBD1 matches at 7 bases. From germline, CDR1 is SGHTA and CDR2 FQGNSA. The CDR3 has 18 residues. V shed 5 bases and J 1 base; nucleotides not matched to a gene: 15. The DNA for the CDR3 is TGTGCCAGCAGCCCACGGACAGGCTTCAAGTATGGCACAGATACGCAGTATTTT. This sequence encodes CASSPRTGFKYGTDTQYF.

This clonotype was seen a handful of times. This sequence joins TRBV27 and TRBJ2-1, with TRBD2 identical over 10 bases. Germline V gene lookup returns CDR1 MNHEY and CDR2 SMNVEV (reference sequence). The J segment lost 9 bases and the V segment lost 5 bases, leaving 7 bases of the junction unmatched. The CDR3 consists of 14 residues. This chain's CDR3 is CASSLLTSGVEQFF. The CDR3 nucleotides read TGTGCCAGCAGTCTATTAACTAGCGGGGTTGAGCAGTTCTTC.

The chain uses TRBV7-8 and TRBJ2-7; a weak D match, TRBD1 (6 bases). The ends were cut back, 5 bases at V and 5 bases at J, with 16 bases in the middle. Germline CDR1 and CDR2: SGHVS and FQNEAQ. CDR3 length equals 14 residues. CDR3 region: CASSPGTLKNEQYV. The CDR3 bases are TGTGCCAGCAGCCCAGGGACACTAAAGAACGAGCAGTACGTC.